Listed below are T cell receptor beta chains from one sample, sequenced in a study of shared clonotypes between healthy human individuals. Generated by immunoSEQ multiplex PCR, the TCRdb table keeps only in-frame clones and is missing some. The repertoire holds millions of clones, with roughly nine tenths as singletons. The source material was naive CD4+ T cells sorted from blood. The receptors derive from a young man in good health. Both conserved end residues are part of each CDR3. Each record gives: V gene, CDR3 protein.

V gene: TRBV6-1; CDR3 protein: CASSVAGGSYEQYF
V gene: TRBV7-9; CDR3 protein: CASSLGKNTGELFF
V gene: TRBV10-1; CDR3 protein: CASSEAGGYEQYF
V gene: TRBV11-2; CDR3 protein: CASSLDWVTDTQYF
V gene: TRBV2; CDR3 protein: CASSADGYGYTF
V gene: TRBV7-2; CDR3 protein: CASSLARTGGEKLFF
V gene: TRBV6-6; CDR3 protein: CASSRSGTGGSPLHF
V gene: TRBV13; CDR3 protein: CASSRGSEHYNEQFF
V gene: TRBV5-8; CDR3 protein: CASSSGLITPDRAFTDTQYF
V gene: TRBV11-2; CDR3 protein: CASSYRNSHKANTGELFF
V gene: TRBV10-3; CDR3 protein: CAIRGGGGAIGDTQYF
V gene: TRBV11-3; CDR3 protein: CASSQSLNTEAFF
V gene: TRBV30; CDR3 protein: CAWSRTGLNYGYTF